The clone carrying this T cell receptor beta chain occurred a few times. Its antigen is not identified. TCRdb re-called the reads with MiXCR, one entry per CDR3 protein. This sample has around 490,000 distinct CDR3 sequences, with 26% found just once. The V gene end was trimmed by 10 bases and the J gene end by 2 bases; junction bases not matched to a gene: 12. This CDR3 comprises 15 residues. CDR1 is LNHDA, CDR2 SQIVND, per germline (reference sequence). This entry belongs to a study of T cell repertoires in cytomegalovirus infection. Overall study context: Matching HLA type and CMV infection were both indicated by public TCR beta signatures.

Broader study findings: What dominated the ex vivo response were HLA-C-restricted CMV-specific TCR beta clonotypes. Carriers of CMV plus the relevant HLA were identified by cumulative public TCR beta family frequency.

V is TRBV19 and J is TRBJ2-7, with 9 bases aligning to TRBD2. The sample consisted of PBMCs. The clonotype comes from a human donor in good health (CMV status not recorded). Some clones in this sample may be carry-over from other donors' samples. The CDR3 is CATSVSGSRAYEQYV. CDR3 sequence (DNA): TGTGCCACCTCGGTTAGCGGGAGTCGGGCCTACGAGCAGTACGTC.